These T cell receptor beta chains were read from a single sample in a study of breast tumors, draining lymph nodes, adjacent tissues. TCRdb processed the multiplex PCR reads anew with MiXCR; each CDR3 protein has one entry. This sample has about 31,000 distinct CDR3 sequences, with roughly 63% found just once. Sequencing input: breast tumor tissue. The receptors here all came from a female donor with breast cancer. Some clones in this sample may be carry-over from other donors' samples. The CDR3 runs from the conserved cysteine through the conserved F or W. D genes are given only for firm matches. For some rows the clone size is stated as once, few or many, or as a class when expanded; others skip it.

size	D	V	J	DNA	CDR3
-	-	TRBV13	TRBJ2-6	TGTGCCAGCAGTGAGGCAGGGTTCAGCTCTGGGGCCAACGTCCTGACTTTC	CASSEAGFSSGANVLTF
-	-	TRBV29-1	TRBJ2-1	TGCAGCGTTGAACCTGGGCGAGGGGGAGAGCAGTTCTTC	CSVEPGRGGEQFF
-	TRBD2	TRBV24-1	TRBJ2-2	TGTGCCACCAGTGACGGGACTAGCGGGGGTCCCCAGGGCTGTGCGAACACCGGGGAGCTGTTTTTT	CATSDGTSGGPQGCANTGELFF
-	TRBD2	TRBV29-1	TRBJ2-1	TGCAGCGTTCCGGGACTAGCGGGGTTCAATGAGCAGTTCTTC	CSVPGLAGFNEQFF
-	TRBD1	TRBV20-1	TRBJ2-7	TGCAGTGCGATGGACAGGAGAGGGTCCTACGAGCAGTACTTC	CSAMDRRGSYEQYF
-	TRBD1	TRBV7-8	TRBJ1-4	TGTGCCAGCACACAACCTCCAGGGGGTGGCGAAAAACTGTTTTTT	CASTQPPGGGEKLFF
many	TRBD1	TRBV6-2/TRBV6-3	TRBJ2-5	TGTGCCAGCAGTTTGTCCGGGACAGGGGTCGAGCGGGGCCAATTC	CASSLSGTGVERGQF
-	TRBD2	TRBV15	TRBJ2-1	TGTGCCACCAGCGGAATGGAGACTAGCGGGAGTGGAACGTCGCGTGCGCAGTTCTTC	CATSGMETSGSGTSRAQFF
-	-	TRBV4-3	TRBJ1-2	TGCGCCAGCAGCCAAGATCGGGGGACCTCTAACTATGGCTACACCTTC	CASSQDRGTSNYGYTF
-	-	TRBV5-1	TRBJ2-3	TGCGCCAGCAGCGTAGGTAGCACAGATACGCAGTATTTT	CASSVGSTDTQYF
-	TRBD2	TRBV4-1	TRBJ2-3	TGCGCCAGCAGCCAGGCGGGGGAAGATACGCAGTATTTT	CASSQAGEDTQYF
-	-	TRBV4-3	TRBJ2-7	TGCGCCAGCAGCCAAGATATAGGGGCAAGGGGTTACGAGCAGTACTTC	CASSQDIGARGYEQYF
-	-	TRBV4-1	TRBJ2-5	TGCGCCAGCAGCCAAGTGGCAGACCAAGAGACCCAGTACTTC	CASSQVADQETQYF
-	-	TRBV12-3/TRBV12-4	TRBJ1-6	TGTGCCAGCAGTTTCCGGTCTAATTCACCCCTCCACTTT	CASSFRSNSPLHF
-	TRBD1	TRBV7-6	TRBJ2-7	TGTGCCAGCAGCTTAGGACCGGGACAGGGTATCTACGAGCAGTACTTC	CASSLGPGQGIYEQYF
-	-	TRBV29-1	TRBJ1-3	TGCAGCGTTGCTTCCAGAGGAAACACCATATATTTT	CSVASRGNTIYF
many	TRBD1	TRBV19	TRBJ2-3	TGTGCCAGTAGTCCCTCGGGACAGGGCGCAGATACGCAGTATTTT	CASSPSGQGADTQYF
-	-	TRBV20-1	TRBJ1-2	TGCAGTGCCCCCAAGGGGCAGGGAACCCGGTATGGCTACACCTTC	CSAPKGQGTRYGYTF
many	TRBD1	TRBV5-1	TRBJ2-5	TGCGCCAGCAGCTTGGGTACAGGGGGCGACACCCAGTACTTC	CASSLGTGGDTQYF
-	TRBD2	TRBV6-5	TRBJ2-5	TGTGCCAGCAGATCGGCGGGGGGGCTGGAGACCCAGTACTTC	CASRSAGGLETQYF
-	TRBD1	TRBV6-5	TRBJ1-6	TGTGCCAGCTCCCCGGGACAGGGTAATTCACCCCTCCACTTT	CASSPGQGNSPLHF
-	TRBD2	TRBV29-1	TRBJ2-1	TGCAGAGGACTAGCGGGAGTGTCCAGTGAGCAGTTCTTC	CRGLAGVSSEQFF
many	TRBD1	TRBV6-1	TRBJ1-2	TGTGCCAGCAGTGAATCGACAGGGGGCCGTGGCTACACCTTC	CASSESTGGRGYTF
once	-	TRBV4-3	TRBJ2-6	TGCGCCAGCAGCCAAGAGTCTCACGGTTCCGGGGCCAACGTCCTGACTTTC	CASSQESHGSGANVLTF
-	-	TRBV2	TRBJ2-7	TGTGCCAGCGGGGCCAGCGTAGGGAAAGAGCAGTACTTC	CASGASVGKEQYF
-	TRBD2	TRBV20-1	TRBJ2-1	TGCGGTGCCAGTGGACTAGCTGTTGCGCAGTTCTTC	CGASGLAVAQFF
-	-	TRBV29-1	TRBJ2-3	TGCAGCGCCCTAGGCGGCAGAGAGAACACAGATACGCAGTATTTT	CSALGGRENTDTQYF
few	TRBD1	TRBV11-2	TRBJ1-6	TGTGCCAGCAGTCACGGACAGGCTTTAGGACCCCTCCACTTT	CASSHGQALGPLHF
once	-	TRBV20-1	TRBJ2-1	TGCAGTGCTAGTGAATCCCCTCGGCGGGAAAACAATGAGCAGTTCTTC	CSASESPRRENNEQFF
-	-	TRBV29-1	TRBJ2-2	TGCAGCGTCCTAGGGGTTTCCGGGGAGCTGTTTTTT	CSVLGVSGELFF
many	-	TRBV12-5	TRBJ2-1	TGTGCTAGTGGTTCCTATGGGGACAATGAGCAGTTCTTC	CASGSYGDNEQFF
-	TRBD1	TRBV7-8	TRBJ1-5	TGTGCCAGCAGCTTTGGACAGGGAGTCGGGAGCAATCAGCCCCAGCATTTT	CASSFGQGVGSNQPQHF
few	-	TRBV4-1	TRBJ2-7	TGCGCCAGCAGCCAAGATGGACGGGGGAGCTCCTACGAGCAGTACTTC	CASSQDGRGSSYEQYF
few	-	TRBV4-1	TRBJ2-2	TGCGCCAGCAGCCATGGACAAGTGAACACCGGGGAGCTGTTTTTT	CASSHGQVNTGELFF
-	TRBD2	TRBV7-6	TRBJ2-1	TGTGCCAGCAGCTCACCGGGGGGGGTCCATGAGCGGTTCTTC	CASSSPGGVHERFF
-	-	TRBV12-3/TRBV12-4	TRBJ2-7	TGTGCCAGCAGTCCCTCGGGACGAGCTTACGAGCAGTACTTC	CASSPSGRAYEQYF
-	TRBD1	TRBV7-2	TRBJ1-2	TGTGCCAGCAGCCCCATTGGGACAGGACTGTATGGCTACACCTTC	CASSPIGTGLYGYTF
-	-	TRBV11-2	TRBJ2-5	TGTGCCAGCAGCCCCGCCCCGCGGGGCCGTAAGACCCAGTACTTC	CASSPAPRGRKTQYF
-	-	TRBV7-8	TRBJ2-7	TGTGCCAGCAGCGCCGAGGGCGAGCAGTACTTC	CASSAEGEQYF
-	TRBD2	TRBV19	TRBJ2-1	TGTGCCAGTAGGACCGGGACTAGCCGTTTGGATGAGCAGTTCTTC	CASRTGTSRLDEQFF
-	-	TRBV20-1	TRBJ2-3	TGCAGTGCTAGGAGGGACACAGATACGCAGTATTTT	CSARRDTDTQYF
many	TRBD1	TRBV19	TRBJ1-5	TGTGCCAGTAGTATATCTTTGTTGGGACAGAGCAATCAGCCCCAGCATTTT	CASSISLLGQSNQPQHF
many	-	TRBV12-3/TRBV12-4	TRBJ2-3	TGTGCCAGCAGTTTAGAGAAAAACACAGATACGCAGTATTTT	CASSLEKNTDTQYF
few	-	TRBV20-1	TRBJ2-7	TGCAGTGCTAGATCAGGCTGGGGCGAGCAGTACTTC	CSARSGWGEQYF
few	TRBD1	TRBV25-1	TRBJ2-3	TGTGCCAGCGGGAGTTTACAGGGGGCGAGATCAGATACGCAGTATTTT	CASGSLQGARSDTQYF
-	TRBD2	TRBV19	TRBJ2-1	TGTGCCAGTAGTATAGCCCCGGCGGGACTAGCGGGAGACAATGAGCAGTTCTTC	CASSIAPAGLAGDNEQFF
-	-	TRBV5-1	TRBJ2-7	TGCGCCAGCACAGAGGGACCCCTCCCCGGCGAGCAGTACTTC	CASTEGPLPGEQYF
-	-	TRBV24-1	TRBJ2-1	TGTGCCACCAGTGATCCCGGTACCTACAATGAGCAGTTCTTC	CATSDPGTYNEQFF
-	-	TRBV19	TRBJ1-2	TGTGCCAGTAGTAACCGGGACCAAATAGGAGGCTACACCTTC	CASSNRDQIGGYTF
-	TRBD1	TRBV27	TRBJ1-6	TGTGCCAGCAGTAGGGACAGCTTTAGCAATTCACCCCTCCACTTT	CASSRDSFSNSPLHF
-	-	TRBV10-2	TRBJ2-1	TGCGCCAGCAGTGAGTCGGGTGGAGAGCAGTTCTTC	CASSESGGEQFF
-	-	TRBV7-9	TRBJ1-3	TGTGCCAGCAGCTTAGAGACAGGAAACACCATATATTTT	CASSLETGNTIYF